This is a list of T cell receptor beta chains from one sample in a study of shared T cell receptors in the human thymus. Sequenced by immunoSEQ multiplex PCR; TCRdb stores in-frame clones only, minus some. The table has approximately 400,000 clones, 95% seen once; the top ten hold 0.015% to 0.025%. Sequencing was carried out using thymocytes. The source of these receptors is a human donor. The CDR3 runs from the conserved cysteine through the conserved F or W. Each record gives: J gene, clone size, D gene, V gene, CDR3 protein, CDR3 DNA. A D gene is named only where the DNA matches it firmly. Clone size, where shown, is once, few, many, or a class for clones that have expanded.

j_gene: TRBJ2-7; abundance: -; d_gene: -; v_gene: TRBV2; CDR3aa: CASRDGSPAYEQYF; CDR3nt: TGTGCCAGCAGAGACGGGTCCCCCGCCTACGAGCAGTACTTC
j_gene: TRBJ2-1; abundance: -; d_gene: TRBD2; v_gene: TRBV28; CDR3aa: CASSTRLAGQFF; CDR3nt: TGTGCCAGCAGCACTAGACTAGCGGGGCAGTTCTTC
j_gene: TRBJ1-2; abundance: -; d_gene: -; v_gene: TRBV7-9; CDR3aa: CASSLAQGFLYYGYTF; CDR3nt: TGTGCCAGCAGCTTAGCCCAGGGGTTTCTGTACTATGGCTACACCTTC
j_gene: TRBJ2-7; abundance: once; d_gene: -; v_gene: TRBV27; CDR3aa: CASSLSGTQNYEQYF; CDR3nt: TGTGCCAGCAGTCTGTCCGGGACCCAAAACTACGAGCAGTACTTC
j_gene: TRBJ1-1; abundance: once; d_gene: -; v_gene: TRBV5-1; CDR3aa: CASSPYQRTYMNTEAFF; CDR3nt: TGCGCCAGCAGCCCCTATCAACGAACCTACATGAACACTGAAGCTTTCTTT
j_gene: TRBJ2-1; abundance: -; d_gene: TRBD2; v_gene: TRBV7-9; CDR3aa: CASSTTSGSLVEQFF; CDR3nt: TGTGCCAGCAGCACAACTAGCGGGAGTCTCGTTGAGCAGTTCTTC
j_gene: TRBJ2-5; abundance: once; d_gene: -; v_gene: TRBV7-9; CDR3aa: CASSPSHTWTQYF; CDR3nt: TGTGCCAGCAGCCCCAGCCATACGTGGACCCAGTACTTC
j_gene: TRBJ2-1; abundance: -; d_gene: -; v_gene: TRBV15; CDR3aa: CATSSFAQLSSYNEQFF; CDR3nt: TGTGCCACCAGCAGCTTCGCGCAGCTCAGCTCCTACAATGAGCAGTTCTTC
j_gene: TRBJ2-7; abundance: once; d_gene: TRBD2; v_gene: TRBV28; CDR3aa: CASSSPSGPSYEQYF; CDR3nt: TGTGCCAGCAGTTCCCCTAGCGGTCCTTCCTACGAGCAGTACTTC
j_gene: TRBJ1-3; abundance: -; d_gene: -; v_gene: TRBV28; CDR3aa: CASSPGLSGNTIYF; CDR3nt: TGTGCCAGCAGCCCAGGGCTCTCTGGAAACACCATATATTTT
j_gene: TRBJ2-3; abundance: -; d_gene: TRBD1; v_gene: TRBV6-1; CDR3aa: CASSVLAWDRSTDTQYF; CDR3nt: TGTGCCAGCAGTGTATTAGCCTGGGACAGGAGCACAGATACGCAGTATTTT
j_gene: TRBJ2-7; abundance: -; d_gene: TRBD1; v_gene: TRBV4-1; CDR3aa: CASSQLVGGRYEQYF; CDR3nt: TGCGCCAGCAGCCAACTGGTAGGGGGCCGATACGAGCAGTACTTC
j_gene: TRBJ2-7; abundance: -; d_gene: -; v_gene: TRBV27; CDR3aa: CASSYTGPSYEQYF; CDR3nt: TGTGCCAGCAGTTATACCGGGCCTTCCTACGAGCAGTACTTC
j_gene: TRBJ2-1; abundance: -; d_gene: TRBD2; v_gene: TRBV7-8; CDR3aa: CASNPPGGASDNEQFF; CDR3nt: TGTGCCAGCAACCCCCCCGGGGGGGCATCCGACAATGAGCAGTTCTTC
j_gene: TRBJ1-5; abundance: -; d_gene: TRBD1; v_gene: TRBV28; CDR3aa: CASSLAPYPGQGRYSNQPQHF; CDR3nt: TGTGCCAGCAGCCTAGCTCCCTATCCGGGACAGGGAAGATATAGCAATCAGCCCCAGCATTTT
j_gene: TRBJ2-7; abundance: -; d_gene: TRBD1; v_gene: TRBV27; CDR3aa: CASSLSGQGSYEQYF; CDR3nt: TGTGCCAGCAGTTTATCGGGACAGGGATCCTACGAGCAGTACTTC
j_gene: TRBJ2-7; abundance: -; d_gene: TRBD2; v_gene: TRBV5-5; CDR3aa: CASSFGGEGPYEQYF; CDR3nt: TGTGCCAGCAGCTTCGGTGGGGAGGGGCCCTACGAGCAGTACTTC
j_gene: TRBJ2-7; abundance: -; d_gene: -; v_gene: TRBV7-2; CDR3aa: CASSHPPEARESSEQYF; CDR3nt: TGTGCCAGCAGCCACCCACCGGAAGCTAGGGAGAGTTCCGAGCAGTACTTC
j_gene: TRBJ1-5; abundance: -; d_gene: -; v_gene: TRBV27; CDR3aa: CASSPGGEFGNQPQHF; CDR3nt: TGTGCCAGCAGCCCGGGAGGGGAATTTGGCAATCAGCCCCAGCATTTT
j_gene: TRBJ1-5; abundance: -; d_gene: -; v_gene: TRBV19; CDR3aa: CASSSGREIDQPQHF; CDR3nt: TGTGCCAGTAGTAGCGGCAGGGAAATCGATCAGCCCCAGCATTTT
j_gene: TRBJ2-3; abundance: -; d_gene: TRBD2; v_gene: TRBV2; CDR3aa: CASRGLAGIPTDTQYF; CDR3nt: TGTGCCAGCAGGGGACTAGCGGGGATCCCCACAGATACGCAGTATTTT
j_gene: TRBJ2-1; abundance: -; d_gene: TRBD2; v_gene: TRBV27; CDR3aa: CASSLGVSGRATDEQFF; CDR3nt: TGTGCCAGCAGCCTAGGGGTTAGCGGGAGGGCCACGGATGAGCAGTTCTTC
j_gene: TRBJ2-7; abundance: -; d_gene: TRBD1; v_gene: TRBV7-3; CDR3aa: CASSADREFHEQYF; CDR3nt: TGTGCCAGCAGCGCGGACAGGGAATTTCACGAGCAGTACTTC
j_gene: TRBJ2-1; abundance: -; d_gene: -; v_gene: TRBV27; CDR3aa: CASRPGTSGPYNEQFF; CDR3nt: TGTGCCAGCAGGCCTGGGACCAGCGGTCCCTACAATGAGCAGTTCTTC
j_gene: TRBJ2-7; abundance: -; d_gene: -; v_gene: TRBV19; CDR3aa: CASSMFQSLSYEQYF; CDR3nt: TGTGCCAGTAGTATGTTCCAGTCACTCTCCTACGAGCAGTACTTC
j_gene: TRBJ2-7; abundance: once; d_gene: TRBD2; v_gene: TRBV5-4; CDR3aa: CASSSYPGLADEQYF; CDR3nt: TGTGCCAGCAGCTCCTACCCGGGACTAGCGGACGAGCAGTACTTC
j_gene: TRBJ2-1; abundance: -; d_gene: TRBD1; v_gene: TRBV19; CDR3aa: CASSGHRGQTGNEQFF; CDR3nt: TGTGCCAGTAGTGGGCACAGGGGGCAAACAGGCAATGAGCAGTTCTTC
j_gene: TRBJ2-7; abundance: -; d_gene: -; v_gene: TRBV18; CDR3aa: CASSPLDTTGYESYEQYF; CDR3nt: TGTGCCAGCTCACCCTTGGATACGACGGGTTATGAATCCTACGAGCAGTACTTC
j_gene: TRBJ2-7; abundance: once; d_gene: -; v_gene: TRBV6-4; CDR3aa: CASSAGTESSYEQYF; CDR3nt: TGTGCCAGCAGTGCCGGGACGGAGAGCTCCTACGAGCAGTACTTC
j_gene: TRBJ1-1; abundance: -; d_gene: -; v_gene: TRBV5-4; CDR3aa: CASSQGRLNTEAFF; CDR3nt: TGTGCCAGCAGCCAGGGACGATTGAACACTGAAGCTTTCTTT
j_gene: TRBJ2-7; abundance: -; d_gene: -; v_gene: TRBV18; CDR3aa: CASSRRAAGAGNEQYF; CDR3nt: TGTGCCAGCTCACGACGTGCCGCAGGGGCCGGTAACGAGCAGTACTTC
j_gene: TRBJ2-4; abundance: -; d_gene: -; v_gene: TRBV19; CDR3aa: CASKTDQLAKNIQYF; CDR3nt: TGTGCCAGTAAGACAGACCAACTAGCCAAAAACATTCAGTACTTC
j_gene: TRBJ1-1; abundance: -; d_gene: TRBD1; v_gene: TRBV5-8; CDR3aa: CASTILDLDRGRVNTEAFF; CDR3nt: TGTGCCAGCACCATCTTAGATCTGGACAGGGGGCGCGTGAACACTGAAGCTTTCTTT
j_gene: TRBJ1-1; abundance: -; d_gene: -; v_gene: TRBV5-1; CDR3aa: CASSPRRRDGTEAFF; CDR3nt: TGCGCCAGCAGCCCGCGGCGCAGGGATGGAACTGAAGCTTTCTTT
j_gene: TRBJ2-1; abundance: -; d_gene: -; v_gene: TRBV7-3; CDR3aa: CASSLTMLNEQFF; CDR3nt: TGTGCCAGCAGCTTGACGATGCTCAATGAGCAGTTCTTC
j_gene: TRBJ1-1; abundance: -; d_gene: TRBD1; v_gene: TRBV5-1; CDR3aa: CASSMDRGNTEAFF; CDR3nt: TGCGCCAGCAGCATGGACAGGGGGAACACTGAAGCTTTCTTT
j_gene: TRBJ2-1; abundance: -; d_gene: -; v_gene: TRBV28; CDR3aa: CASNPSTRLGNEQFF; CDR3nt: TGTGCCAGCAACCCCAGCACTAGGTTGGGGAATGAGCAGTTCTTC
j_gene: TRBJ2-4; abundance: -; d_gene: TRBD1; v_gene: TRBV4-3; CDR3aa: CASSQARDRAKNIQYF; CDR3nt: TGCGCCAGCAGCCAAGCCCGGGACAGAGCCAAAAACATTCAGTACTTC
j_gene: TRBJ2-7; abundance: -; d_gene: -; v_gene: TRBV7-2; CDR3aa: CASSSPRGAKSYEQYF; CDR3nt: TGTGCCAGCAGCTCCCCCCGAGGGGCCAAATCCTACGAGCAGTACTTC
j_gene: TRBJ2-7; abundance: -; d_gene: TRBD1; v_gene: TRBV7-9; CDR3aa: CASSSNRGTGIPYEQYF; CDR3nt: TGTGCCAGCAGCTCCAACCGGGGGACAGGGATCCCCTACGAGCAGTACTTC
j_gene: TRBJ2-5; abundance: once; d_gene: TRBD2; v_gene: TRBV6-1; CDR3aa: CASSEAIAGAKETQYF; CDR3nt: TGTGCCAGCAGTGAGGCGATAGCGGGGGCAAAAGAGACCCAGTACTTC
j_gene: TRBJ1-3; abundance: -; d_gene: TRBD1; v_gene: TRBV28; CDR3aa: CASSSNRDRGSGNTIYF; CDR3nt: TGTGCCAGCAGTTCCAACCGGGACAGGGGCTCTGGAAACACCATATATTTT
j_gene: TRBJ2-5; abundance: -; d_gene: -; v_gene: TRBV27; CDR3aa: CASSNFEASQETQYF; CDR3nt: TGTGCCAGCTCTAATTTCGAAGCGAGTCAAGAGACCCAGTACTTC
j_gene: TRBJ1-3; abundance: -; d_gene: -; v_gene: TRBV7-8; CDR3aa: CASSLWTGNTIYF; CDR3nt: TGTGCCAGCAGCTTATGGACTGGAAACACCATATATTTT
j_gene: TRBJ2-1; abundance: -; d_gene: -; v_gene: TRBV7-9; CDR3aa: CASSLVGRDSSYNEQFF; CDR3nt: TGTGCCAGCAGCTTAGTGGGGAGAGACTCCTCCTACAATGAGCAGTTCTTC
j_gene: TRBJ2-2; abundance: -; d_gene: TRBD2; v_gene: TRBV2; CDR3aa: CASSRLAGNTGELFF; CDR3nt: TGTGCCAGCAGTAGACTAGCGGGGAACACCGGGGAGCTGTTTTTT
j_gene: TRBJ2-3; abundance: -; d_gene: -; v_gene: TRBV5-1; CDR3aa: CASRDGPSTDTQYF; CDR3nt: TGCGCCAGCAGGGATGGGCCGAGCACAGATACGCAGTATTTT
j_gene: TRBJ2-7; abundance: -; d_gene: TRBD2; v_gene: TRBV5-5; CDR3aa: CASSLISGTSGFYEQYF; CDR3nt: TGTGCCAGCAGCTTGATTTCCGGGACTAGCGGTTTCTACGAGCAGTACTTC
j_gene: TRBJ2-2; abundance: once; d_gene: -; v_gene: TRBV2; CDR3aa: CASGRGVTNTGELFF; CDR3nt: TGTGCCAGTGGCAGGGGCGTCACGAACACCGGGGAGCTGTTTTTT
j_gene: TRBJ1-1; abundance: -; d_gene: -; v_gene: TRBV28; CDR3aa: CASYHPRNTEAFF; CDR3nt: TGTGCCTCCTATCACCCGAGGAACACTGAAGCTTTCTTT
j_gene: TRBJ2-5; abundance: once; d_gene: -; v_gene: TRBV11-2; CDR3aa: CASIDGRLRETQYF; CDR3nt: TGTGCCAGCATAGATGGCAGGTTGAGAGAGACCCAGTACTTC
j_gene: TRBJ1-3; abundance: -; d_gene: TRBD1; v_gene: TRBV7-2; CDR3aa: CASSVLQGTPGNTIYF; CDR3nt: TGTGCCAGCAGCGTCTTACAGGGGACTCCTGGAAACACCATATATTTT
j_gene: TRBJ2-1; abundance: -; d_gene: -; v_gene: TRBV27; CDR3aa: CASWKGGFFNEQFF; CDR3nt: TGTGCCAGCTGGAAGGGGGGTTTTTTCAATGAGCAGTTCTTC
j_gene: TRBJ2-2; abundance: -; d_gene: -; v_gene: TRBV9; CDR3aa: CASSVGVAVVTGELFF; CDR3nt: TGTGCCAGCAGCGTAGGGGTAGCGGTCGTTACCGGGGAGCTGTTTTTT
j_gene: TRBJ1-2; abundance: -; d_gene: -; v_gene: TRBV5-6; CDR3aa: CASSYGYTF; CDR3nt: TGTGCCAGCAGCTATGGCTACACCTTC
j_gene: TRBJ2-3; abundance: -; d_gene: -; v_gene: TRBV28; CDR3aa: CASSCRGLNTDTQYF; CDR3nt: TGTGCCAGCAGTTGTCGGGGGCTGAACACAGATACGCAGTATTTT
j_gene: TRBJ1-5; abundance: -; d_gene: -; v_gene: TRBV7-6; CDR3aa: CASSLAPVGGQPQHF; CDR3nt: TGTGCCAGCAGCTTAGCCCCGGTCGGGGGTCAGCCCCAGCATTTT
j_gene: TRBJ1-1; abundance: -; d_gene: TRBD1; v_gene: TRBV29-1; CDR3aa: CSVEDPGQGDTEAFF; CDR3nt: TGCAGCGTTGAAGATCCGGGACAGGGAGATACTGAAGCTTTCTTT
j_gene: TRBJ2-3; abundance: once; d_gene: TRBD2; v_gene: TRBV11-2; CDR3aa: CASSHPSGSSTDTQYF; CDR3nt: TGTGCCAGCAGCCACCCTAGCGGGTCCTCCACAGATACGCAGTATTTT
j_gene: TRBJ2-2; abundance: once; d_gene: -; v_gene: TRBV10-3; CDR3aa: CAEPPGPGRTGELFF; CDR3nt: TGTGCCGAACCTCCGGGCCCCGGGAGAACCGGGGAGCTGTTTTTT